The present T cell receptor (beta chain) was sequenced within a study of blood T cell repertoires in COVID-19. At the level of the study: Researchers got acute and convalescent COVID-19 samples from the United States, Italy and Spain. PBMCs, B-cell-depleted T cells, or T cells provided the cDNA or gDNA that made up the material.

Source study methods: The assay estimated nucleated cells by amplifying reference gene primers. TCRdb's copy holds only in-frame clones and misses some; the assay was immunoSEQ multiplex PCR. The D gene and trimming were derived from the DNA, and the V and J assignments and clone size from that table. The repertoire holds about 220,000 clones, with over 60% as singletons. Trimming pared 2 bases from V and 2 bases from J, leaving 7 bases between. CDR1 LGHDT and CDR2 YNNKEL come from the germline V gene (reference sequence). The CDR3 is 14 residues long. The sequenced material came from peripheral blood. The sequence was collected from a woman in her sixties or seventies with acute or convalescent COVID-19. The genes are TRBV3-1 (or the pseudogene TRBV3-2) and TRBJ1-3, with TRBD1 as a possible D gene (5 bases). DNA of the CDR3: TGTGCCAGCAGCCAACAGGGTCCTGGAAACACCATATATTTT. Protein sequence: CASSQQGPGNTIYF.